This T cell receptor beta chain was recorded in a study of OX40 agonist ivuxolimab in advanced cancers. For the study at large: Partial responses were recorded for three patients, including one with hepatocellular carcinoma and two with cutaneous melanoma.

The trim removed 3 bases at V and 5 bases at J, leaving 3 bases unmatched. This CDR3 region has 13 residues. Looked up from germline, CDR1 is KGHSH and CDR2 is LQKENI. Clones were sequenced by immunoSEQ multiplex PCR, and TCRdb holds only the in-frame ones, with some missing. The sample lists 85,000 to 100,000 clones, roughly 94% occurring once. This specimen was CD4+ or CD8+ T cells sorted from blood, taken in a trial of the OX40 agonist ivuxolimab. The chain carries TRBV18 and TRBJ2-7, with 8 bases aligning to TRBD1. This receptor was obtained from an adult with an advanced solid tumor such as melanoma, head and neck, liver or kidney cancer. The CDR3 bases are TGTGCCAGCTCACCCACAGGGGGGAACGAGCAGTACTTC. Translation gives CASSPTGGNEQYF. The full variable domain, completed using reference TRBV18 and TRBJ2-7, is NAGVMQNPRHLVRRRGQEARLRCSPMKGHSHVYWYRQLPEEGLKFMVYLQKENIIDESGMPKERFSAEFPKEGPSILRIQQVVRGDSAAYFCASSPTGGNEQYFGPGTRLTVT.